A single sample gave rise to the 31 T cell receptor beta chains below, sequenced in a study of blood T cell repertoires in COVID-19. The repertoire was sequenced with immunoSEQ multiplex PCR; TCRdb's copy has only in-frame clones and lacks some. The table records approximately 260,000 clones, approximately 87% of them present only once. The specimen sequenced was peripheral blood. These receptors were taken from a man between 60 and 70 years old who had recovered from COVID-19.

The V call is TRBV9, the J call TRBJ1-2; 8 bases map to TRBD1. Germline assignment: CDR1 SGDLS and CDR2 YYNGEE. With 2 bases clipped from V and 3 bases from J, the junction kept 9 bases outside the gene matches. This CDR3 is 16 amino acids long. The DNA of the CDR3 is TGTGCCAGCAGCGTGGGGACAGGAGGGAGGTACTATGGCTACACCTTC. Protein sequence: CASSVGTGGRYYGYTF.

J is TRBJ1-2 and V is TRBV5-1; D is unresolved. CDR3 length equals 14 residues. Trimming stripped 0 bases from V and 2 bases from J, with 8 bases between. Germline V gene sequence: CDR1 SGHRS, CDR2 YFSETQ. The DNA for the CDR3 is TGCGCCAGCAGCTTGGAGTCAGTAAACTATGGCTACACCTTC. This sequence encodes CASSLESVNYGYTF.

The chain joins TRBV6-5 to TRBJ1-1, with a tentative D call TRBD1 (6 bases). Per germline, CDR1 MNHEY and CDR2 SVGAGI. The CDR3 runs 11 residues. Trimming removed 6 bases from V and 9 bases from J, with 11 bases in between. CDR3 protein: CASRGGTKAFF. The CDR3 bases are TGTGCCAGCAGGGGGGGGACAAAAGCTTTCTTT.

The chain employs TRBV6-5 and TRBJ2-1, with a tentative D call TRBD2 (5 bases). V was cut by 6 bases and J by 9 bases, with 12 bases left in between. The CDR3 extends over 12 amino acids. The germline V gene encodes CDR1 MNHEY and CDR2 SVGAGI. CDR3 DNA sequence: TGTGCCAGCAGGCAGCTAGCCGGTGAGCAGTTCTTC. Translating gives CASRQLAGEQFF.

V is TRBV28 and J is TRBJ1-1, with a weak D call TRBD1 (6 bases). The CDR3 sequence is 15 residues long. V lost 6 bases, J lost 10 bases, and 24 bases lay in between. CDR1 is MDHEN and CDR2 is SYDVKM in the germline V gene. For the CDR3, the DNA is TGTGCCAGCAGAACCTTTGGGACATCCGTGAGGGGAGCTTTCTTT. It specifies CASRTFGTSVRGAFF.

The CDR3 spells CASQKTGELFF. The CDR3 DNA reads TGTGCCAGTCAAAAAACCGGGGAGCTGTTTTTT. This chain joins TRBV6-5 and TRBJ2-2; no clear D. The V gene's germline CDR1 is MNHEY and CDR2 SVGAGI. V shed 9 bases and J shed 5 bases, with 7 bases lying between them. This CDR3 comprises 11 residues.

The chain is built from TRBV11-2 and TRBJ2-5; 13 bases are a match to TRBD2. The CDR3 consists of 16 residues. With V trimmed by 4 bases and J by 4 bases, 6 bases remained unmatched. Germline CDR1 is SGHAT and CDR2 is FQNNGV. The CDR3 region has the DNA TGTGCCAGCAGCTCAGGACTAGCGGGAGTTTTAGAGACCCAGTACTTC. It encodes CASSSGLAGVLETQYF.

The CDR3 DNA is TGTGCCAGCAGCCAGTCGGGAAACACCATATATTTT. It codes for CASSQSGNTIYF. The chain couples TRBV3-1 (or the pseudogene TRBV3-2) to TRBJ1-3, with D unclear. The CDR3 loop spans 12 amino acids. Trimming stripped 3 bases from V and 4 bases from J, with 4 bases between. Germline V gene data show CDR1 as LGHDT and CDR2 as YNNKEL (reference sequence).

This sequence joins TRBV15 and TRBJ2-1; TRBD2 matches at 7 bases. The CDR3 runs to 16 residues. V dropped 5 bases and J dropped 2; count of bases not matched to a gene: 9. CDR1 is LNHNV and CDR2 is YYDKDF in the germline V gene (reference sequence). CDR3 region: CATSLRLADPYNEQFF. Here the CDR3 DNA reads TGTGCCACCAGCCTTCGGCTAGCGGACCCCTACAATGAGCAGTTCTTC. Drawing the rest from reference TRBV15 and TRBJ2-1, the complete variable domain is DAMVIQNPRYQVTQFGKPVTLSCSQTLNHNVMYWYQQKSSQAPKLLFHYYDKDFNNEADTPDNFQSRRPNTSFCFLDIRSPGLGDTAMYLCATSLRLADPYNEQFFGPGTRLTVL.

The chain has TRBV5-1 and TRBJ2-7; 7 nucleotides align to TRBD2. The CDR3 has 14 amino acids. The J segment lost 0 bases and the V segment lost 4 bases, leaving 4 bases of the junction unmatched. CDR1 is SGHRS and CDR2 is YFSETQ in the germline V gene. The CDR3 coding sequence is TGCGCCAGCAGCGAGACTAGCACCTCCTACGAGCAGTACTTC. It is translated as CASSETSTSYEQYF. Full variable domain (rest looked up from reference TRBV5-1 and TRBJ2-7): KAGVTQTPRYLIKTRGQQVTLSCSPISGHRSVSWYQQTPGQGLQFLFEYFSETQRNKGNFPGRFSGRQFSNSRSEMNVSTLELGDSALYLCASSETSTSYEQYFGPGTRLTVT.

This clone was observed a few times. CDR3 residues: CAITGGRLTDTQYF. CDR3 in DNA: TGTGCCATCACGGGGGGGCGCCTCACAGATACGCAGTATTTT. This rearrangement joins TRBV10-3 to TRBJ2-3, with 8 bases matching TRBD2. V lost 7 bases and J lost 2; bases outside the gene matches: 5. CDR3 length: 14 amino acids. The germline V gene encodes CDR1 ENHRY and CDR2 SYGVKD.

The chain carries TRBV5-4 and TRBJ2-2; weak D call: TRBD2 (5 bases). Germline V gene lookup returns CDR1 SGHNT and CDR2 YYREEE (reference sequence). This CDR3 has 15 residues. V shed 4 bases and J shed 5 bases, with 15 bases lying between them. CDR3 amino acids: CASSPVEGWTGELFF. CDR3 bases: TGTGCCAGCAGCCCGGTAGAGGGATGGACCGGGGAGCTGTTTTTT. Using reference TRBV5-4 and TRBJ2-2 for the parts outside the CDR3, the full variable domain is ETGVTQSPTHLIKTRGQQVTLRCSSQSGHNTVSWYQQALGQGPQFIFQYYREEENGRGNFPPRFSGLQFPNYSSELNVNALELDDSALYLCASSPVEGWTGELFFGEGSRLTVL.

This chain uses TRBV10-3 with TRBJ2-7, with D maybe TRBD2 (5 bases). CDR1 and CDR2 from the germline V gene are ENHRY and SYGVKD. Between the trimmed V and J ends, which lost 4 bases and 6 bases, there was a span of 13 bases. The CDR3 contains 13 residues. CDR3 protein: CAISAAGPPEQYF. The CDR3 DNA reads as TGTGCCATCAGTGCGGCGGGCCCCCCCGAGCAGTACTTC.

This chain connects TRBV5-1 to TRBJ2-1, with 10 nucleotides matching TRBD2. Trimming took 0 bases from V and 9 from J; bases not matched to a gene: 3. The V gene's germline CDR1 is SGHRS and CDR2 YFSETQ. The CDR3 contains 14 residues. The CDR3 bases are TGCGCCAGCAGCTTGGTGGTAGCGGGAGGTGAGCAGTTCTTC. The encoded protein is CASSLVVAGGEQFF.

The chain joins TRBV4-2 to TRBJ1-4, with 10 bases lining up with TRBD1. CDR3 length equals 15 residues. The germline gives CDR1 LGHNA, CDR2 YNFKEQ. J lost 14 bases, V lost 2 bases, and 11 bases had no gene match. The CDR3 is CASSQRATQGQGLFF. The CDR3 DNA sequence: TGTGCCAGCAGCCAACGTGCAACTCAGGGACAGGGGCTGTTTTTT.

V usage is TRBV7-9 and J usage is TRBJ1-2; D uncertain. Germline V CDR1 and CDR2: SEHNR, FQNEAQ (reference sequence). V lost 5 bases to trimming and J lost 0 bases, with 13 bases between them. The CDR3 spans 15 residues. The CDR3 loop is CASSPTGASNYGYTF. In nucleotides, the CDR3 is TGTGCCAGCAGCCCCACGGGAGCTTCTAACTATGGCTACACCTTC.

This chain joins TRBV9 and TRBJ2-5, with D tentatively TRBD2 (5 bases). The germline V gene encodes CDR1 SGDLS and CDR2 YYNGEE. Trimming took 3 bases from V and 3 from J, leaving 15 bases between them. The CDR3 is 15 amino acids. CDR3 in DNA: TGTGCCAGCAGCGCAACCGGAGGATGGGAAGAGACCCAGTACTTC. It encodes CASSATGGWEETQYF.

This chain uses TRBV5-6 with TRBJ1-2; 9 bases fit TRBD1. V was pared by 3 bases and J by 3 bases, with 12 bases of the junction left unmatched. The CDR3 runs 17 residues. The V gene's germline CDR1 is SGHDT and CDR2 YYEEEE. The CDR3 coding sequence is TGTGCCAGCAGCTCGCTGAACGGACAGGGGTATGACTATGGCTACACCTTC. Its protein is CASSSLNGQGYDYGYTF.

V usage is TRBV27 and J usage is TRBJ2-3; TRBD1 agrees at 7 bases. The CDR3 consists of 16 residues. J lost 4 bases, V lost 4 bases, and 11 bases had no gene match. Germline V lookup: CDR1 MNHEY, CDR2 SMNVEV (reference sequence). CDR3 residues: CASSWGFDRVADTQYF. For the CDR3, the DNA is TGTGCCAGCAGTTGGGGCTTCGACAGGGTCGCAGATACGCAGTATTTT.

The chain is built from TRBV15 and TRBJ1-1, with D unresolved. Looked up from germline, CDR1 is LNHNV and CDR2 is YYDKDF (reference sequence). Trimming stripped 1 base from V and 4 bases from J, with 7 bases between. This CDR3 spans 13 amino acids. This CDR3 is CATSRVGGTEAFF. The CDR3 region has the DNA TGTGCCACCAGCAGAGTGGGAGGCACTGAAGCTTTCTTT.

The chain joins TRBV5-5 to TRBJ2-1; a weak D match, TRBD1 (6 bases). There are 16 residues in the CDR3. Germline V lookup: CDR1 SGHKS, CDR2 YYEKEE (reference sequence). The V gene lost 1 base and the J gene lost 1 base, with 12 bases spanning the gap. The CDR3 region is CASSLNVGASYNEQFF. In DNA, the CDR3 is TGTGCCAGCAGCTTGAATGTGGGGGCGTCCTACAATGAGCAGTTCTTC.

This clone was detected once. The chain is built from TRBV11-3 and TRBJ2-2, with TRBD2 matching 12 bases. Trimming removed 2 bases from V and 7 bases from J; junction bases left unmatched: 14. The CDR3 loop spans 19 amino acids. The germline V gene has CDR1 SGHNT and CDR2 YENEEA. This CDR3 is CASSLTVGLAGRHNGELFF. Written as DNA, the CDR3 is TGTGCCAGCAGCTTAACTGTTGGACTAGCGGGAAGACACAACGGGGAGCTGTTTTTT. The entire variable domain, with the rest obtained from reference TRBV11-3 and TRBJ2-2, is as follows: EAGVVQSPRYKIIEKKQPVAFWCNPISGHNTLYWYLQNLGQGPELLIRYENEEAVDDSQLPKDRFSAERLKGVDSTLKIQPAELGDSAVYLCASSLTVGLAGRHNGELFFGEGSRLTVL.

This rearrangement joins TRBV5-8 to TRBJ2-1; D is unclear. Germline V gene lookup returns CDR1 SGHTS and CDR2 YDEGEE. The CDR3 contains 10 residues. V was clipped by 4 bases and J by 9 bases, with 5 bases between them. This chain's CDR3 is CASSGGEQFF. The CDR3 bases are TGTGCCAGCAGCGGCGGTGAGCAGTTCTTC.

This clone was detected once. This rearrangement joins TRBV9 to TRBJ1-6; D is undetermined. V lost 0 bases and J lost 0, with 7 bases in between. Per the germline V gene, CDR1 is SGDLS and CDR2 is YYNGEE. The CDR3 covers 16 residues. For the CDR3, the DNA is TGTGCCAGCAGCGTAGGATCGGGCTCCTATAATTCACCCCTCCACTTT. It encodes CASSVGSGSYNSPLHF.

This chain links TRBV7-3 with TRBJ2-2, with 7 bases matching TRBD1. The CDR3 extends over 16 amino acids. After removal of 1 base from V and 2 bases from J, the junction contained 4 bases not matched to a gene. Germline CDR1 SGHTA, CDR2 FQGTGA. The CDR3 sequence: CASSLMRTGNTGELFF. CDR3 DNA: TGTGCCAGCAGCTTAATGCGGACAGGAAACACCGGGGAGCTGTTTTTT.

V gene TRBV7-8 combines with J gene TRBJ2-1; TRBD2 matches at 7 bases. The V gene's germline CDR1 is SGHVS and CDR2 FQNEAQ. The CDR3 has 15 residues. The trim removed 5 bases at V and 5 bases at J, leaving 9 bases unmatched. The CDR3 region has the DNA TGTGCCAGCAGCAAACCCACTAGCGCCAACAATGAGCAGTTCTTC. Residues: CASSKPTSANNEQFF.

The rearrangement links TRBV5-5 to TRBJ2-5; 8 bases agree with TRBD1. Germline CDR1 SGHKS, CDR2 YYEKEE (reference sequence). The V segment lost 3 bases and the J segment 4 bases; nucleotides outside the gene matches: 5. CDR3 length equals 14 residues. The CDR3 loop is CASSSSRGRETQYF. Written as DNA, the CDR3 is TGTGCCAGCAGCTCCTCCAGGGGGCGAGAGACCCAGTACTTC.

The chain couples TRBV28 to TRBJ1-4, with D maybe TRBD1 (6 bases). The length of the CDR3 is 16 residues. Trimming pared 6 bases from V and 0 bases from J, leaving 14 bases between. Per the germline V gene, CDR1 is MDHEN and CDR2 is SYDVKM. DNA of the CDR3: TGTGCCAGCAGGGCGGGGGGGCTATCAACTAATGAAAAACTGTTTTTT. Translated: CASRAGGLSTNEKLFF. The full variable domain, completed using reference TRBV28 and TRBJ1-4, is DVKVTQSSRYLVKRTGEKVFLECVQDMDHENMFWYRQDPGLGLRLIYFSYDVKMKEKGDIPEGYSVSREKKERFSLILESASTNQTSMYLCASRAGGLSTNEKLFFGSGTQLSVL.

The genes are TRBV5-1 and TRBJ2-7, with 9 nucleotides matching TRBD1. Trimming took 8 bases from V and 3 from J; bases not matched to a gene: 6. The CDR3 runs to 13 residues. Germline V lookup: CDR1 SGHRS, CDR2 YFSETQ. The CDR3 coding sequence is TGCGCCAGTCGAGGGACAGGGTTCTACGAGCAGTACTTC. Amino acid sequence: CASRGTGFYEQYF.

The chain links TRBV10-3 to TRBJ2-2, with TRBD1 matching 8 bases. Looked up from germline, CDR1 is ENHRY and CDR2 is SYGVKD. The V gene end was trimmed by 5 bases and the J gene end by 1 base; junction bases not matched to a gene: 3. This CDR3 has 15 amino acids. In DNA, the CDR3 is TGTGCCATCAGTCCCGGACAGGGGAACACCGGGGAGCTGTTTTTT. Its translation: CAISPGQGNTGELFF.

This clone was seen only once. The CDR3 DNA reads TGTGCCAGCTCACCGGCCCCGGGACAGGGGGCTCGTGGAGGGGAGCTGTTTTTT. Translation: CASSPAPGQGARGGELFF. The chain has TRBV18 and TRBJ2-2, with 12 bases fitting TRBD1. Germline CDR1 reads KGHSH; CDR2 reads LQKENI. The CDR3 contains 18 residues. V lost 3 bases and J lost 8; bases outside the gene matches: 13.